This TCR beta chain originates from a study of cytomegalovirus exposure and HLA in healthy donors. Overall study context: Among several hundred genotyped donors, approximately 80% fell in the Caucasian-associated ancestry cluster.

PCR involved 60 Vbeta and 13 Jbeta primers. Produced via immunoSEQ multiplex PCR; TCRdb's table is partial and in-frame only. The table lists roughly 110,000 clones, 82% of them singletons. Germline V gene sequence: CDR1 LNHDA, CDR2 SQIVND (reference sequence). This CDR3 is built from 15 residues. Trimming took off 7 bases at V and 7 bases at J, with 19 bases between the two ends. The sequencing sample was made of PBMCs. The sequence was collected from a man aged 25 to 45 in good health and CMV-seropositive. The V call is TRBV19, the J call TRBJ1-4; D ambiguous. CDR3 region: CASTEMGRPSEKLFF. The CDR3 DNA follows: TGTGCCAGTACCGAGATGGGGAGACCGTCTGAAAAACTGTTTTTT. Complete variable domain (other parts from reference TRBV19 and TRBJ1-4): DGGITQSPKYLFRKEGQNVTLSCEQNLNHDAMYWYRQDPGQGLRLIYYSQIVNDFQKGDIAEGYSVSREKKESFPLTVTSAQKNPTAFYLCASTEMGRPSEKLFFGSGTQLSVL.